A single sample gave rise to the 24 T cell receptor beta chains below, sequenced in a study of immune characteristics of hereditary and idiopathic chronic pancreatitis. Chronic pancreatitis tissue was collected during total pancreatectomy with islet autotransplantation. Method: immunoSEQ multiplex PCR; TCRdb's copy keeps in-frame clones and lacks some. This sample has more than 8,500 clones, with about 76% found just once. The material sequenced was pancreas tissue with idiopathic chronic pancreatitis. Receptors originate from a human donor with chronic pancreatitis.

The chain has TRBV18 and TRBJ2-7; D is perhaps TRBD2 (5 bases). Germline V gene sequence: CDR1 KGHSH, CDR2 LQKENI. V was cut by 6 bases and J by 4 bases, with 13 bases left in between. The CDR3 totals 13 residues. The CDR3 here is CASSQGLEYEQYF. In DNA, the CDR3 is TGTGCCAGCTCCCAAGGACTGGAGTACGAGCAGTACTTC. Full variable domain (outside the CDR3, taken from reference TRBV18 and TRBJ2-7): NAGVMQNPRHLVRRRGQEARLRCSPMKGHSHVYWYRQLPEEGLKFMVYLQKENIIDESGMPKERFSAEFPKEGPSILRIQQVVRGDSAAYFCASSQGLEYEQYFGPGTRLTVT.

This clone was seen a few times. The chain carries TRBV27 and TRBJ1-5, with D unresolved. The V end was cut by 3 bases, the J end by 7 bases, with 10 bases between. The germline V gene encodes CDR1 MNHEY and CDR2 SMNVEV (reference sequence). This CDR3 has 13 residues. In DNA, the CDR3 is TGTGCCAGCAGTTTTAGGTCGGGACAGCCCCAGCATTTT. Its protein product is CASSFRSGQPQHF.

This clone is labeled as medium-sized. The CDR3 DNA reads as TGCGCCAGCAGCCAAGAGTGGACTAGCGGGGAGACCCAGTACTTC. It yields the protein CASSQEWTSGETQYF. The chain carries TRBV4-1 and TRBJ2-5; the match to TRBD2 covers 11 bases. The CDR3 has 15 amino acids. The junction had 2 bases not matched to a gene; V was cut back by 0 bases and J by 5 bases. The germline V gene has CDR1 MGHRA and CDR2 YSYEKL.

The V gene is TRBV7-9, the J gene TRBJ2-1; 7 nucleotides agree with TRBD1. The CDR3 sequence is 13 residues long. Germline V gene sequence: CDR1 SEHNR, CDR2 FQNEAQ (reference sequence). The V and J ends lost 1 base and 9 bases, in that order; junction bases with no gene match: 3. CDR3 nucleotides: TGTGCCAGCAGCTTAGGAGGGGGCGGTGAGCAGTTCTTC. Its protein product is CASSLGGGGEQFF.

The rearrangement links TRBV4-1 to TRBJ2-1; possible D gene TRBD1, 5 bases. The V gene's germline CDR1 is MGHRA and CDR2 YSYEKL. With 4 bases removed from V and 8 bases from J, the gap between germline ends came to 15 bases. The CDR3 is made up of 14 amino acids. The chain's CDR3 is CASSPITGQDEQFF. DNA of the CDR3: TGCGCCAGCAGCCCGATTACAGGTCAGGATGAGCAGTTCTTC.

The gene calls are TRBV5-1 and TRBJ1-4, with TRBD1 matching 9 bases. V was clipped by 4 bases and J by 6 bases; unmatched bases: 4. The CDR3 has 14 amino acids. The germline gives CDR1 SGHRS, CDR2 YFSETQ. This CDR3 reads CASSGGTGHEKLFF. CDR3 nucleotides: TGCGCCAGCAGCGGAGGGACAGGGCATGAAAAACTGTTTTTT.

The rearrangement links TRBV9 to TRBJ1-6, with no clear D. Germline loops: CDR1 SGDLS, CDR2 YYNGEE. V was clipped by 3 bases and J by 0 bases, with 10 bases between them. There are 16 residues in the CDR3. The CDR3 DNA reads TGTGCCAGCAGCGAACAAGGGAGCTCCTATAATTCACCCCTCCACTTT. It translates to CASSEQGSSYNSPLHF.

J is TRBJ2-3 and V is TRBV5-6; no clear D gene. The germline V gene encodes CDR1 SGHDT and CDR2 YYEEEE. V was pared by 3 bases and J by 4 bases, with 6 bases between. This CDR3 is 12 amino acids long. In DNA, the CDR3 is TGTGCCAGCAGCTGGGCGGCAGATACGCAGTATTTT. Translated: CASSWAADTQYF.

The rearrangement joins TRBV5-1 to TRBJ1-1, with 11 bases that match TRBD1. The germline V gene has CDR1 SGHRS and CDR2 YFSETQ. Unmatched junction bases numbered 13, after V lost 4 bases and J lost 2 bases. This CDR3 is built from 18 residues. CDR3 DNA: TGCGCCAGCAGCACCTCTGGAGGGACAGGGGGACTAAACACTGAAGCTTTCTTT. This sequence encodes CASSTSGGTGGLNTEAFF.

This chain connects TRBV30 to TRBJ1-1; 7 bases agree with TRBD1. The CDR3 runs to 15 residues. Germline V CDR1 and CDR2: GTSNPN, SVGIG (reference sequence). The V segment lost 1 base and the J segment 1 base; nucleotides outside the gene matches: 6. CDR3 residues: CAWSDLGQANTEAFF. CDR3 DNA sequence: TGTGCCTGGAGTGATCTAGGACAGGCGAACACTGAAGCTTTCTTT.

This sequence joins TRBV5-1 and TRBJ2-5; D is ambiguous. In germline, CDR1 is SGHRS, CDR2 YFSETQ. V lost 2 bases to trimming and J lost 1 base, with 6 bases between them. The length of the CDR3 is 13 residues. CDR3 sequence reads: CASSFFSQETQYF. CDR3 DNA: TGCGCCAGCAGCTTCTTTAGCCAAGAGACCCAGTACTTC.

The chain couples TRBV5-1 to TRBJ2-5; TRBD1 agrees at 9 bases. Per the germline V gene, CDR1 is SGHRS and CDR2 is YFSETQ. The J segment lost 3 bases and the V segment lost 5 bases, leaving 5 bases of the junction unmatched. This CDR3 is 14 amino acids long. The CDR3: CASSYGTGKETQYF. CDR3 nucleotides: TGCGCCAGCAGTTATGGGACAGGGAAAGAGACCCAGTACTTC. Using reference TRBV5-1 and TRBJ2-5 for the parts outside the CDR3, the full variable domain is KAGVTQTPRYLIKTRGQQVTLSCSPISGHRSVSWYQQTPGQGLQFLFEYFSETQRNKGNFPGRFSGRQFSNSRSEMNVSTLELGDSALYLCASSYGTGKETQYFGPGTRLLVL.

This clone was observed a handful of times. The CDR3 loop reads CASSFPTQGANTEAFF. In DNA, the CDR3 is TGTGCCAGCAGCTTCCCCACCCAGGGGGCTAACACTGAAGCTTTCTTT. This chain links TRBV7-8 with TRBJ1-1, with 8 bases matching TRBD1. After removal of 3 bases from V and 2 bases from J, the junction contained 8 bases not matched to a gene. This CDR3 is 16 amino acids long. Per germline, CDR1 SGHVS and CDR2 FQNEAQ.

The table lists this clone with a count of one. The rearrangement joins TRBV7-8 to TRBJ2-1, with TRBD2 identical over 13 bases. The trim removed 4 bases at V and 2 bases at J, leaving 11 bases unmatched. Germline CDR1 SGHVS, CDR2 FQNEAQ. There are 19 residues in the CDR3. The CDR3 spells CASSSRLAGGLMAYNEQFF. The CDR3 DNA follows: TGTGCCAGCAGCTCCAGACTAGCGGGGGGCCTAATGGCCTACAATGAGCAGTTCTTC.

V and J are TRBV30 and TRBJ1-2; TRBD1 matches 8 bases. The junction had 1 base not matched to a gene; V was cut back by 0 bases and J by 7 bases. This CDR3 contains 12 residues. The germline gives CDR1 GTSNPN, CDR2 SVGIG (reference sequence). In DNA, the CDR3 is TGTGCCTGGAGTGTCAGGGGGCTTGGCTACACCTTC. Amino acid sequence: CAWSVRGLGYTF.

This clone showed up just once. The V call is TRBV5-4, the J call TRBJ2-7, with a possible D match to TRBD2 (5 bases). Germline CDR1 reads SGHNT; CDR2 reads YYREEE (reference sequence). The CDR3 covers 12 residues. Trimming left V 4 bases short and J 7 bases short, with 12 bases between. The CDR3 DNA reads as TGTGCCAGCAGCGAGGGAGTTTATGAGCAGTACTTC. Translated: CASSEGVYEQYF.

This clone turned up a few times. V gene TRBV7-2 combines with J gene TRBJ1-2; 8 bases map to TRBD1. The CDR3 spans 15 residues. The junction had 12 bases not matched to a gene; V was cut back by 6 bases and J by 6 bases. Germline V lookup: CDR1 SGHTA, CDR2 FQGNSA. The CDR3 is CASSYKPTGVHGYTF. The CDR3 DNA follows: TGTGCCAGCAGTTATAAGCCGACAGGGGTCCATGGCTACACCTTC.

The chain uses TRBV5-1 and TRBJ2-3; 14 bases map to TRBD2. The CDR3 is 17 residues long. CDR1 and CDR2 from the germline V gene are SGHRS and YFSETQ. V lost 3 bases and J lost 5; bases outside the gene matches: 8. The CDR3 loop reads CASSSIGLAGGQDTQYF. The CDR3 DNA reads TGCGCCAGCAGCTCCATAGGACTAGCGGGGGGTCAAGATACGCAGTATTTT. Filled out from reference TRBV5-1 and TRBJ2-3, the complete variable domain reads KAGVTQTPRYLIKTRGQQVTLSCSPISGHRSVSWYQQTPGQGLQFLFEYFSETQRNKGNFPGRFSGRQFSNSRSEMNVSTLELGDSALYLCASSSIGLAGGQDTQYFGPGTRLTVL.

CDR3 residues: CASSTQGDQPQHF. Here the CDR3 DNA reads TGTGCCAGTAGTACACAGGGAGATCAGCCCCAGCATTTT. The V call is TRBV19, the J call TRBJ1-5; the D gene is possibly TRBD1 (6 bases). There are 13 residues in the CDR3. Germline-derived CDR1 and CDR2 are LNHDA and SQIVND (reference sequence). V gave up 4 bases and J gave up 5 bases, with 9 bases separating them.

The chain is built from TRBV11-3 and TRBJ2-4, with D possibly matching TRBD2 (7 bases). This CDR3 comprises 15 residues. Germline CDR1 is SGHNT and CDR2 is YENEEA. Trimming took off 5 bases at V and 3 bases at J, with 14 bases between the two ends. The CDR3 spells CASSPGGYSKNIQYF. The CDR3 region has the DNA TGTGCCAGCAGCCCGGGGGGCTATAGCAAAAACATTCAGTACTTC.

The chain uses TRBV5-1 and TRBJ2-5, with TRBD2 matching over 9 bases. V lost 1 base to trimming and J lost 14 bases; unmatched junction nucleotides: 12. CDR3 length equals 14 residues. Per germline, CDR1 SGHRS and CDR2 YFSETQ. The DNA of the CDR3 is TGCGCCAGCAGCTTGTATACTAGCGGGTTTGGCTCCTACTTC. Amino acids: CASSLYTSGFGSYF.

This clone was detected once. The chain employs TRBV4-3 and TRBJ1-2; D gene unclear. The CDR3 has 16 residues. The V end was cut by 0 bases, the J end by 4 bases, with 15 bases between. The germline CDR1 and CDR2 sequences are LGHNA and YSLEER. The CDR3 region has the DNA TGCGCCAGCAGCCAAGACCCGGGAGACTCCCTCTATGGCTACACCTTC. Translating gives CASSQDPGDSLYGYTF.

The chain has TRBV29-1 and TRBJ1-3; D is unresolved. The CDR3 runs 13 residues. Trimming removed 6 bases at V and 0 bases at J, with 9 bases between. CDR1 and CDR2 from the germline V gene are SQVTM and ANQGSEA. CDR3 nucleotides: TGCAGCGTCGATATAGGCTCTGGAAACACCATATATTTT. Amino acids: CSVDIGSGNTIYF.

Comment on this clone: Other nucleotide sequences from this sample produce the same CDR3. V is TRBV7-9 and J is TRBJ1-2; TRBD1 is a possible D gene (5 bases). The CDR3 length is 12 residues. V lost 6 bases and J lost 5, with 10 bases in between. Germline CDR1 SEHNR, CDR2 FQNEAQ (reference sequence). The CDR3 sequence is CASRPGLYGYTF. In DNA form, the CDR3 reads TGTGCCAGCAGACCAGGGTTGTATGGCTACACCTTC.